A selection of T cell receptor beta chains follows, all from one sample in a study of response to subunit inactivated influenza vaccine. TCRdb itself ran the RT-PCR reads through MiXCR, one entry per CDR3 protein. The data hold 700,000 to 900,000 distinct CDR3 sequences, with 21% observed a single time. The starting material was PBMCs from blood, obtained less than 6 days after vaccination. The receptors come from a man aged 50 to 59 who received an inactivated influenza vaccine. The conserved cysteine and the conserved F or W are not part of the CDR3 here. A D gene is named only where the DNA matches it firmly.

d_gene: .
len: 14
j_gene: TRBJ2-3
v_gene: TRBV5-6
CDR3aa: ASSIPGRTSTDTQY

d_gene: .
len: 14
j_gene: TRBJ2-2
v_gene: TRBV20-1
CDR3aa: SARDYATRFTGELF

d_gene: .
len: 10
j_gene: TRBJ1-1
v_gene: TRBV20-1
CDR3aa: SAEIPNTEAF

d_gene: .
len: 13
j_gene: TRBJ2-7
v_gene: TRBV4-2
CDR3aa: ASSQGLTQSYEQY

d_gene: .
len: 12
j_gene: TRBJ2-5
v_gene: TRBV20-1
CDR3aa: SAKMGQRRETQY

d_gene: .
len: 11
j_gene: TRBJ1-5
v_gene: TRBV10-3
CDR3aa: AITDRFNQPQH

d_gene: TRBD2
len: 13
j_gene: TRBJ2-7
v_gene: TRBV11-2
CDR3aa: ASSPGLADTYEQY

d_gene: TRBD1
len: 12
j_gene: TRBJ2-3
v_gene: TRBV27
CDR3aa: ASSLGTGYDTQY

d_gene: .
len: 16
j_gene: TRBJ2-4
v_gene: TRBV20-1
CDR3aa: SASAYGTPSIAKNIQY

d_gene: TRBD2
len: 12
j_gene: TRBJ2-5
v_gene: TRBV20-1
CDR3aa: SASGLAGLRTQY

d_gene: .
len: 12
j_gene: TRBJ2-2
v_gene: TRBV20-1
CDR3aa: SARDAGGSGELF

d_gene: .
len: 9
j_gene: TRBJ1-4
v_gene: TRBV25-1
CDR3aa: ASSESRKLF

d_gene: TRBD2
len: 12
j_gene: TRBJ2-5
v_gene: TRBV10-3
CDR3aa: AIRPTSGEETQY

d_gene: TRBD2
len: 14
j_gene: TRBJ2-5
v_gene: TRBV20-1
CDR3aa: SARDNRLAGGGTQY

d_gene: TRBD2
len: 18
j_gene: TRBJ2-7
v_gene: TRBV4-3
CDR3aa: ASSQDLFPLTSGNSYEQY

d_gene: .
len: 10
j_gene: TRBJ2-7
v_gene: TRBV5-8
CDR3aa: ASSLRHYEQY

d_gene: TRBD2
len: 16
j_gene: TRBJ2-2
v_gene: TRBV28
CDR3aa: ASTAPGLAGGYTGELF

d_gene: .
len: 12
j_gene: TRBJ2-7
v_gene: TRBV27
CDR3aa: ASSRRVYSYEQY

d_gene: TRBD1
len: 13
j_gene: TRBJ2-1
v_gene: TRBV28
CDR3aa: ASSTWTGTGDEQF

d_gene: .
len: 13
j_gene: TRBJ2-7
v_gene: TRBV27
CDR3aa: ASSSEKGGHYEQY

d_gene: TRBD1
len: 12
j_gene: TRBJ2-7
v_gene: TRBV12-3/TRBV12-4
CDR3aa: ASTIGTGSYEQY

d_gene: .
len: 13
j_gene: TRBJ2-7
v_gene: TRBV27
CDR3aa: ASIGRGGGTYEQY

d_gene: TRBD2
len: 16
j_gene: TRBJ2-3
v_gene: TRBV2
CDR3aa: ASSEMKGASGGPDTQY

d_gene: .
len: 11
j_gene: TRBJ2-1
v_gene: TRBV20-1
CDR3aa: SGPRGQDNEQF

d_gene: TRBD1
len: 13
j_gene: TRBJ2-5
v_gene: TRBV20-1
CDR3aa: SATAPTGGWETQY

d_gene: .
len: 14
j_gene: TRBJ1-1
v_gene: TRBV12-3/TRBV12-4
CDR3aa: ASSSPRRWGGTEAF

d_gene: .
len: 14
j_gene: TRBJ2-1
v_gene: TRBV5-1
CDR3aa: ASSLRSLILYNEQF

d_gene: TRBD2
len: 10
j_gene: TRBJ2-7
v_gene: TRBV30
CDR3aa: AWIKAGRVSY

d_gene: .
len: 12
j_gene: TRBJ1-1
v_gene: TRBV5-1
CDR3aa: ASSLGTSNTEAF

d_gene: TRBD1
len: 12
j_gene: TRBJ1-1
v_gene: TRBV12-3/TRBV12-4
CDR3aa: ASSLAGGSSEAF

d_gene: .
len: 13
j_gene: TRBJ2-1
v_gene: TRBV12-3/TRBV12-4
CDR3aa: ASRTTTLDVDEQF

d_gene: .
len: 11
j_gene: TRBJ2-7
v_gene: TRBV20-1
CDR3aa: SAEAGGSWGQY

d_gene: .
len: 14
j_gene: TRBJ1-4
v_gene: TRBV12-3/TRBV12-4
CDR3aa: ASSTGSLFPGEKLF

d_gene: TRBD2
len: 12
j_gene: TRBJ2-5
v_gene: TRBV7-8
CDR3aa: ASRLSGRSETQY

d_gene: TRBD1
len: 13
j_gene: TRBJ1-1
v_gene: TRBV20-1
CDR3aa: SARETGYLSTEVF

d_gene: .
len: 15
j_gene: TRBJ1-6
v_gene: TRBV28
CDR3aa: ASSFPQGFVGNSPLH

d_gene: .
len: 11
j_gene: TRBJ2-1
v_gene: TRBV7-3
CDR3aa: ASSSSPDTSQF

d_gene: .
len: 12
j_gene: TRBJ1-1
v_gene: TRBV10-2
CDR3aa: ASRAFRGYTEAF

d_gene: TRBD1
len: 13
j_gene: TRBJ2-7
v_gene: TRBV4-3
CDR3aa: ASSLGDQGAYEQY